Following are 10 T cell receptor beta chains from one sample sequenced in a study of control samples from healthy donors and cancer patients. Repertoires were generated with immunoSEQ multiplex PCR, while TCRdb's copy carries only in-frame clones and drops some. The sample has roughly 150,000 clones, around nine tenths seen once. The sequenced sample consisted of blood. These receptors came from a woman in her twenties or thirties in good health.

The rearrangement links TRBV20-1 to TRBJ1-4, with TRBD1 as a possible D gene (5 bases). V was cut by 3 bases and J by 8 bases, with 10 bases left in between. The CDR3 length is 12 residues. From germline, CDR1 is DFQATT and CDR2 SNEGSKA (reference sequence). The CDR3 bases are TGCAGTGCTAGTGGGGGGAGGGAAAAACTGTTTTTT. It specifies CSASGGREKLFF.

V usage is TRBV7-3 and J usage is TRBJ2-1; D remains ambiguous. The germline V gene encodes CDR1 SGHTA and CDR2 FQGTGA. This CDR3 region has 12 residues. Trimming took 3 bases from V and 4 from J, leaving 4 bases between them. The CDR3 nucleotides read TGTGCCAGCAGCTTGACTTACAATGAGCAGTTCTTC. This sequence encodes CASSLTYNEQFF.

This chain links TRBV10-3 with TRBJ1-1, with 8 nucleotides matching TRBD1. J was trimmed by 0 bases and V by 5 bases; bases with no gene match: 11. Germline CDR1 ENHRY, CDR2 SYGVKD. This CDR3 comprises 17 residues. The CDR3 sequence: CAISLRTGPEMNTEAFF. The CDR3 DNA is TGTGCCATCAGTCTTAGGACAGGGCCGGAGATGAACACTGAAGCTTTCTTT.

The chain combines TRBV5-4 with TRBJ2-3; no firm D call. Trimming pared 2 bases from V and 1 base from J, leaving 11 bases between. There are 15 residues in the CDR3. Germline CDR1 is SGHNT and CDR2 is YYREEE (reference sequence). DNA of the CDR3: TGTGCCAGCAGCTTCGTTAGTAGTCGCACAGATACGCAGTATTTT. Residues: CASSFVSSRTDTQYF.

This sequence joins TRBV24-1 and TRBJ2-1; D is ambiguous. V gave up 6 bases and J gave up 4 bases, with 12 bases separating them. The CDR3 runs to 14 residues. CDR1 is KGHDR, CDR2 SFDVKD, per germline. The CDR3 is CATSQRPPYNEQFF. CDR3 nucleotide sequence: TGTGCCACCAGTCAGCGCCCCCCTTACAATGAGCAGTTCTTC.

This clone was observed a single time. V and J are TRBV7-9 and TRBJ1-1, with 9 bases matching TRBD1. This CDR3 contains 14 residues. Germline CDR1 reads SEHNR; CDR2 reads FQNEAQ (reference sequence). The trim removed 2 bases at V and 4 bases at J, leaving 2 bases unmatched. CDR3: CASSLTTGGTEAFF. CDR3 coding DNA: TGTGCCAGCAGCTTAACGACAGGGGGCACTGAAGCTTTCTTT.

The J gene is TRBJ2-7, the V gene TRBV11-1, with 8 bases that match TRBD1. J gave up 6 bases and V 3 bases, and 13 bases lay outside the gene matches. This CDR3 has 16 amino acids. The V gene's germline CDR1 is SGHAT and CDR2 FQDESV (reference sequence). Here the CDR3 DNA reads TGTGCCAGCAGCTTGGGCAGGGGGCTATTTGGGTCCGAGCAGTACTTC. The encoded protein is CASSLGRGLFGSEQYF.

V and J are TRBV6-2 or TRBV6-3 and TRBJ2-3, with D perhaps assigned TRBD1 or TRBD2 (5 bases each). The germline V gene encodes CDR1 MNHEY and CDR2 SVGEGT. The V gene lost 4 bases and the J gene lost 0 bases, with 5 bases spanning the gap. CDR3 size: 13 residues. CDR3 loop: CASSWDSTDTQYF. DNA for the CDR3: TGTGCCAGCAGTTGGGACAGCACAGATACGCAGTATTTT.

With regard to this clone: Distinct nucleotide sequences in the sample also encode this CDR3. The chain recombines TRBV19 with TRBJ1-2; D is possibly TRBD1 (5 bases). The V gene's germline CDR1 is LNHDA and CDR2 SQIVND (reference sequence). V shed 3 bases and J shed 7 bases, with 12 bases lying between them. The CDR3 contains 13 residues. The CDR3 DNA sequence: TGTGCCAGTAGTATTGGGGGAAGATCTGGCTACACCTTC. Translation gives CASSIGGRSGYTF.

With respect to this clone: Its ends do not fully match the called genes, so a read error is possible. The chain joins TRBV7-7 to TRBJ2-1, with 7 bases that match TRBD2. Germline loops: CDR1 SSHAT, CDR2 FNYEAQ (reference sequence). The CDR3 runs to 15 residues. The chain's CDR3 is CASSLELARHNEQFF. CDR3 nucleotide sequence: TGTGCTAGCAGCTTAGAACTAGCGAGACACAATGAGCAGTTCTTC.